These 19 T cell receptor beta chains came from one sample sequenced in a study of shared clonotypes between healthy human individuals. Only in-frame clones appear in the TCRdb table, and some are missing; sequencing was by immunoSEQ multiplex PCR. The sample lists around 1.1 million clones, roughly 80% seen once, with roughly 0.9% in the top ten. Sequencing was done on a sample of memory CD4+ T cells from PBMCs. Subset noted: CD45RA-negative fraction. All receptors come from a young man in good health. Some clones in this sample may be carry-over from other donors' samples.

This clone was seen only once. V usage is TRBV7-9 and J usage is TRBJ2-7; TRBD1 might be the D (6 bases). The CDR3 sequence is 14 residues long. Per germline, CDR1 SEHNR and CDR2 FQNEAQ (reference sequence). With 5 bases removed from V and 0 bases from J, the gap between germline ends came to 11 bases. The CDR3: CASSQRGGSYEQYF. DNA for the CDR3: TGTGCCAGCAGCCAAAGAGGGGGCTCCTACGAGCAGTACTTC.

J is TRBJ1-2 and V is TRBV28; D remains ambiguous. CDR1 and CDR2 (germline): MDHEN, SYDVKM. This CDR3 is built from 13 residues. V gave up 7 bases and J gave up 3 bases, with 12 bases separating them. The CDR3 here is CASTSLGDYGYTF. The CDR3 DNA sequence: TGTGCCAGCACCTCTTTGGGAGACTATGGCTACACCTTC.

The V call is TRBV29-1, the J call TRBJ2-7, with D uncertain. Germline V gene lookup returns CDR1 SQVTM and CDR2 ANQGSEA. V was clipped by 7 bases and J by 2 bases, with 12 bases between them. The CDR3 is 12 residues long. CDR3 DNA sequence: TGCAGCGGCAGGAACAGAGCCTACGAGCAGTACTTC. Translating gives CSGRNRAYEQYF.

This clone was seen once. This same CDR3 is encoded by further DNA sequences in the sample. CDR3 in amino acids: CASSPGTSGSYNEQFF. DNA of the CDR3: TGTGCCAGCTCACCAGGGACTAGCGGCTCCTACAATGAGCAGTTCTTC. The V and J genes are TRBV18 and TRBJ2-1, with 11 nucleotides matching TRBD2. The germline V gene encodes CDR1 KGHSH and CDR2 LQKENI. The CDR3 extends over 16 amino acids. V lost 2 bases, J lost 0 bases, and 0 bases stayed unmatched.

The chain joins TRBV5-4 to TRBJ1-1; perhaps TRBD1 as D (5 bases). The germline gives CDR1 SGHNT, CDR2 YYREEE (reference sequence). Trimming stripped 0 bases from V and 0 bases from J, with 9 bases between. The CDR3 is made up of 15 amino acids. This CDR3 is CASSLVPGLNTEAFF. CDR3 nucleotides: TGTGCCAGCAGCTTGGTTCCAGGGTTGAACACTGAAGCTTTCTTT. The full variable domain, in which reference TRBV5-4 and TRBJ1-1 provide the parts outside the CDR3, is ETGVTQSPTHLIKTRGQQVTLRCSSQSGHNTVSWYQQALGQGPQFIFQYYREEENGRGNFPPRFSGLQFPNYSSELNVNALELDDSALYLCASSLVPGLNTEAFFGQGTRLTVV.

The V and J genes are TRBV10-1 and TRBJ2-1, with 8 bases fitting TRBD2. The germline V gene encodes CDR1 WNHNN and CDR2 SYGVQD (reference sequence). The CDR3 totals 12 residues. J gave up 15 bases and V 4 bases, and 8 bases lay outside the gene matches. CDR3 in amino acids: CASSGTRGGVFF. In DNA, the CDR3 is TGCGCCAGCAGTGGGACACGGGGGGGGGTGTTCTTC.

This clone was detected only a few times. The identical CDR3 is also encoded by other nucleotide sequences in the sample. The chain recombines TRBV7-9 with TRBJ2-3; TRBD1 agrees at 7 bases. The V gene's germline CDR1 is SEHNR and CDR2 FQNEAQ (reference sequence). This CDR3 region has 15 residues. Unmatched junction bases numbered 6, after V lost 5 bases and J lost 1 base. Written as DNA, the CDR3 is TGTGCCAGCAGCCCAACAGGACAGGGCACAGATACGCAGTATTTT. It translates to CASSPTGQGTDTQYF.

V gene TRBV7-9 combines with J gene TRBJ2-3; a possible D gene is TRBD1 (6 bases). The CDR3 sequence is 15 residues long. Per germline, CDR1 SEHNR and CDR2 FQNEAQ (reference sequence). Trimming took off 5 bases at V and 2 bases at J, with 14 bases between the two ends. The CDR3 spells CASSKQGWDTDTQYF. The CDR3 DNA sequence: TGTGCCAGCAGCAAACAGGGTTGGGACACAGATACGCAGTATTTT. The full variable domain, rest sourced from reference TRBV7-9 and TRBJ2-3, is DTGVSQNPRHKITKRGQNVTFRCDPISEHNRLYWYRQTLGQGPEFLTYFQNEAQLEKSRLLSDRFSAERPKGSFSTLEIQRTEQGDSAMYLCASSKQGWDTDTQYFGPGTRLTVL.

The chain links TRBV10-3 to TRBJ2-5, with TRBD2 as a possible D gene (7 bases). V lost 10 bases to trimming and J lost 6 bases, with 15 bases between them. The CDR3 covers 12 residues. The V gene's germline CDR1 is ENHRY and CDR2 SYGVKD. Here the CDR3 reads CATEGGGQTQYF. The CDR3 DNA follows: TGTGCCACCGAGGGAGGGGGACAGACCCAGTACTTC.

The V and J genes are TRBV7-2 and TRBJ1-5; D gene ambiguous. The CDR3 is made up of 16 amino acids. Germline V gives CDR1 SGHTA, CDR2 FQGNSA. The V end was cut by 1 base, the J end by 4 bases, with 14 bases between. CDR3 in amino acids: CASSLVGPVPNQPQHF. CDR3 coding DNA: TGTGCCAGCAGCTTAGTCGGTCCAGTCCCGAATCAGCCCCAGCATTTT.

This clone was seen ten or more times. This chain uses TRBV4-2 with TRBJ1-1; D gene unclear. Germline-derived CDR1 and CDR2 are LGHNA and YNFKEQ. The CDR3 sequence is 14 residues long. V was cut by 4 bases and J by 3 bases, with 12 bases left in between. The CDR3 here is CASSPVGRDTEAFF. The CDR3 region has the DNA TGTGCCAGCAGCCCAGTTGGCCGGGACACTGAAGCTTTCTTT.

The chain recombines TRBV19 with TRBJ2-1; TRBD2 agrees at 8 bases. From germline, CDR1 is LNHDA and CDR2 SQIVND (reference sequence). J was trimmed by 2 bases and V by 10 bases; bases with no gene match: 7. This CDR3 is 14 amino acids long. DNA for the CDR3: TGTGCCACAAAGCGGGAGAGCCCCTACAATGAGCAGTTCTTC. This gives the protein CATKRESPYNEQFF.

This clone was seen a few times. The chain uses TRBV6-5 and TRBJ1-2; the D is unclear. Trimming removed 0 bases from V and 8 bases from J, with 13 bases in between. Germline CDR1 and CDR2: MNHEY and SVGAGI. The CDR3 is 14 residues long. The CDR3 DNA reads as TGTGCCAGCAGTTACTCGATGACTTCCTCGGGCTACACCTTC. Translating it yields CASSYSMTSSGYTF.

V usage is TRBV11-2 and J usage is TRBJ1-4, with 7 bases aligning to TRBD1. The CDR3 has 13 residues. The germline CDR1 and CDR2 sequences are SGHAT and FQNNGV. J lost 10 bases, V lost 5 bases, and 7 bases had no gene match. The CDR3 DNA is TGTGCCAGCAGCCGAGAAAACAGGGGAAAACTGTTTTTT. Translated, it gives CASSRENRGKLFF. The whole variable domain, filled in from reference TRBV11-2 and TRBJ1-4, reads EAGVAQSPRYKIIEKRQSVAFWCNPISGHATLYWYQQILGQGPKLLIQFQNNGVVDDSQLPKDRFSAERLKGVDSTLKIQPAKLEDSAVYLCASSRENRGKLFFGSGTQLSVL.

This clone was counted a few times. The genes are TRBV11-3 and TRBJ2-3, with a tentative D call TRBD1 (6 bases). V was pared by 4 bases and J by 3 bases, with 14 bases between. In germline, CDR1 is SGHNT, CDR2 YENEEA. This CDR3 comprises 15 residues. The CDR3 sequence: CASSSQGAVTDTQYF. The CDR3, as DNA: TGTGCCAGCAGCTCACAGGGAGCAGTAACAGATACGCAGTATTTT.

As to this clone: Other DNA sequences in the same sample also yield this CDR3. The gene calls are TRBV5-1 and TRBJ2-5, with no clear D. This CDR3 contains 14 residues. In germline, CDR1 is SGHRS, CDR2 YFSETQ. V was pared by 1 base and J by 1 base, with 8 bases between. CDR3 sequence (DNA): TGCGCCAGCAGCTTGACCGGGCCCCAAGAGACCCAGTACTTC. Encoded protein: CASSLTGPQETQYF.

This clone came up once. This chain uses TRBV7-6 with TRBJ2-2; D might be TRBD1 (5 bases). V lost 2 bases, J lost 7 bases, and 11 bases lay in between. Per germline, CDR1 SGHVS and CDR2 FNYEAQ. This CDR3 comprises 14 residues. The CDR3 here is CASSLQGFSGELFF. DNA of the CDR3: TGTGCCAGCAGCTTACAGGGTTTTAGCGGGGAGCTGTTTTTT.

This clone was recorded a few times. This rearrangement joins TRBV27 to TRBJ1-2, with 8 bases lining up with TRBD1. The V segment lost 5 bases and the J segment 3 bases; nucleotides outside the gene matches: 11. This CDR3 contains 16 residues. Germline V gene lookup returns CDR1 MNHEY and CDR2 SMNVEV (reference sequence). The CDR3 DNA reads TGTGCCAGCAGTCATCGGACAGGGTATGCTCACTATGGCTACACCTTC. Protein: CASSHRTGYAHYGYTF.

This clone came up a few times. CDR3 bases: TGCGCCAGCAGCCAAGATTGGGAGGCGAGCTCCTACGAGCAGTACTTC. It encodes CASSQDWEASSYEQYF. The V and J genes are TRBV4-1 and TRBJ2-5, with TRBD2 as a possible D gene (6 bases). The J call is uncertain, as TRBJ2-7 better fits the DNA end. This CDR3 is 16 amino acids long. The V gene's germline CDR1 is MGHRA and CDR2 YSYEKL.